This paragraph covers one T cell receptor (beta chain) sequence. Its antigen is not known. Clones were read by immunoSEQ multiplex PCR, and TCRdb kept only the in-frame ones, dropping some. The sample holds approximately 19,000 clones, 78% seen once. V gave up 1 base and J gave up 4 bases, with 19 bases separating them. CDR1 and CDR2 from the germline V gene are SGHTA and FQGTGA. CDR3 length: 17 residues. The data were obtained in a study of CD4+ T cells in melanoma. General observations from the study: Diverse differentiation states were reported for melanoma neoantigen-specific CD4+ T cells.

The TCR comes from a human donor with melanoma. The rearrangement links TRBV7-3 to TRBJ1-1; D is unclear. The CDR3 DNA reads TGTGCCAGCAGCTTAATACGTAAGCTACTTAAGGGCACTGAAGCTTTCTTT. Protein sequence: CASSLIRKLLKGTEAFF.